The entry that follows covers one T cell receptor beta chain sequence. The sample originates from a study of blood T cell repertoires in COVID-19. As for the study in general: Some COVID-19 samples were acute and others convalescent; all came from the United States, Italy and Spain. T cells, B-cell-depleted T cells, or PBMCs provided the cDNA or gDNA that served as material.

Germline V gene sequence: CDR1 MNHEY, CDR2 SVGAGI. Trimming cost V 6 bases and J 3 bases; bases outside gene matches: 5. The CDR3 contains 14 residues. Repertoires were generated with immunoSEQ multiplex PCR, while TCRdb's copy carries only in-frame clones and drops some. The data contain tens of thousands of clones, about nine tenths of them singletons. The sample consisted of peripheral blood. This rearrangement joins TRBV6-5 to TRBJ1-5; 7 nucleotides align to TRBD1. The sequence derives from a human donor in a cohort sampled during active COVID-19. The CDR3 sequence: CASRATGNNQPQHF. Here the CDR3 DNA reads TGTGCCAGCAGGGCGACAGGGAACAATCAGCCCCAGCATTTT.